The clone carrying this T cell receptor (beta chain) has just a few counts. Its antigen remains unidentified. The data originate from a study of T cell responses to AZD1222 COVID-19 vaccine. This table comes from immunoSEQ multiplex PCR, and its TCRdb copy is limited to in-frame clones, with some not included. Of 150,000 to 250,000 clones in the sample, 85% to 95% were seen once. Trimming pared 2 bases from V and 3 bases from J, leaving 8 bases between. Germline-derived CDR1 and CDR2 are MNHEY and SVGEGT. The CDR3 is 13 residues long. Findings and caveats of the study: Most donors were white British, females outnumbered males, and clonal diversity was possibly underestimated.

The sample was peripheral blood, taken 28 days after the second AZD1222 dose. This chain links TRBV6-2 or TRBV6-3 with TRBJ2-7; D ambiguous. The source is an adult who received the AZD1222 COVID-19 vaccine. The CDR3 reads CASSYHLNYEQYF. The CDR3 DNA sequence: TGTGCCAGCAGTTACCATCTTAACTACGAGCAGTACTTC.